This T cell receptor (beta chain) was found in a study of Tregs in tolerant kidney transplant recipients. The V segment lost 5 bases and the J segment 6 bases; nucleotides outside the gene matches: 7. The CDR3 sequence is 15 residues long. Germline V gene data show CDR1 as SEHNR and CDR2 as FQNEAQ (reference sequence). Regarding this clone: Its specificity is not known.

Generated by immunoSEQ multiplex PCR, the TCRdb table keeps only in-frame clones and is missing some. The table shows roughly 54,000 clones, with approximately 89% occurring only once. General study results and limits: Few patients were studied, so findings need validation in larger groups. Nucleotide sequences could not be compared across some patients' samples due to primer changes. Biological reproducibility was not directly addressed, but technical replication error appeared minimal.

Related graft donors supplied nonmyeloablative bone marrow transplants, and mixed chimerism was transient. The sample was CD8+ T cells from blood (PBMCs), taken 12 months after the transplant. The chain joins TRBV7-9 to TRBJ2-1, with TRBD1 identical over 10 bases. The TCR sequence derives from a human patient who received a combined kidney and bone marrow transplant. Some T cells may be transferred from the graft donor. DNA for the CDR3: TGTGCCAGCAGCCTGGGACAGGGGATAGGCAATGAGCAGTTCTTC. Translating gives CASSLGQGIGNEQFF.